A single sample is the source of the 19 T cell receptor beta chains below, sequenced in a study of T cells expressing NK-cell markers (dated by TCRdb to between 2020 and 2021). Library generation was performed with 5' RACE. Sequencing relied on an Illumina HiSeq 2000. Following TCRdb reprocessing, every CDR3 protein sequence forms one entry, and DNA is not provided. This sample's table contains about 300,000 distinct CDR3 sequences. The ten largest account for around 4.3% of the sample. The sequenced material came from blood T cells: a sorted CD56 or NKG2C T cell subset, CD4+ or CD8+ T cells, or bulk PBMC T cells (not recorded which). Receptor source: a woman aged 18 to 75 in good health.

The chain is built from TRBV7-2 and TRBJ2-1; with no DNA, the TCRdb D assignment of TRBD1 cannot be verified. The CDR3 spans 14 residues. Looked up from germline, CDR1 is SGHTA and CDR2 is FQGNSA. The CDR3 here is CASSLDRAYNEQFF. Based on the CDR3 plus reference TRBV7-2 and TRBJ2-1, the full variable domain is GAGVSQSPSNKVTEKGKDVELRCDPISGHTALYWYRQSLGQGLEFLIYFQGNSAPDKSGLPSDRFSAERTGGSVSTLTIQRTQQEDSAVYLCASSLDRAYNEQFFGPGTRLTVL.

The CDR3 region is CASSSNYPDETQYF. The genes are TRBV28 and TRBJ2-5; TCRdb's D gene call, TRBD1, goes unchecked for lack of DNA. CDR3 size: 14 residues. Germline lookup yields CDR1 MDHEN and CDR2 SYDVKM. The variable domain in full, completed from reference TRBV28 and TRBJ2-5, reads DVKVTQSSRYLVKRTGEKVFLECVQDMDHENMFWYRQDPGLGLRLIYFSYDVKMKEKGDIPEGYSVSREKKERFSLILESASTNQTSMYLCASSSNYPDETQYFGPGTRLLVL.

V usage is TRBV6-2 or TRBV6-3 and J usage is TRBJ2-7. There are 14 residues in the CDR3. Germline assignment: CDR1 MNHEY and CDR2 SVGEGT. The chain's CDR3 is CASSYSTFTYEQYF.

The chain uses TRBV11-2 and TRBJ2-1; TCRdb calls TRBD2, which cannot be checked without DNA. There are 21 residues in the CDR3. The V gene's germline CDR1 is SGHAT and CDR2 FQNNGV. The CDR3: CASSLYRAGTRAGVRGDEQFF.

V is TRBV4-2 and J is TRBJ1-2. CDR1 is LGHNA, CDR2 YNFKEQ, per germline. The CDR3 length is 13 residues. The CDR3 spells CASSQTRGEGYTF.

This rearrangement joins TRBV7-3 to TRBJ2-5; TCRdb picks TRBD1, but there is no DNA to check that call. Germline V CDR1 and CDR2: SGHTA, FQGTGA. This CDR3 spans 16 amino acids. CDR3 in amino acids: CASSLTPGQGAQTQYF.

The V call is TRBV3-1, the J call TRBJ2-3. Germline V CDR1 and CDR2: LGHDT, YNNKEL (reference sequence). This CDR3 is 15 amino acids long. The CDR3 protein is CASSHLSFGTDTQYF.

The V call is TRBV20-1, the J call TRBJ2-1; TCRdb names TRBD1, which stays unverified in the absence of DNA. The CDR3 totals 14 residues. From germline, CDR1 is DFQATT and CDR2 SNEGSKA (reference sequence). CDR3 in amino acids: CSAIGGATYNEQFF.

V usage is TRBV7-3 and J usage is TRBJ1-1; absent DNA, TCRdb's TRBD1 call cannot be checked. The germline CDR1 and CDR2 sequences are SGHTA and FQGTGA. The CDR3 is 14 residues long. CDR3 residues: CASSLTGVNTEAFF.

This CDR3 is CASSFLAGTDTQYF. V and J are TRBV7-3 and TRBJ2-3. The germline gives CDR1 SGHTA, CDR2 FQGTGA. This CDR3 is 14 amino acids long. Full variable domain (rest looked up from reference TRBV7-3 and TRBJ2-3): GAGVSQTPSNKVTEKGKYVELRCDPISGHTALYWYRQSLGQGPEFLIYFQGTGAADDSGLPNDRFFAVRPEGSVSTLKIQRTERGDSAVYLCASSFLAGTDTQYFGPGTRLTVL.

This chain joins TRBV7-2 and TRBJ1-1; TCRdb's assignment of TRBD1 cannot be checked, as there is no DNA. This CDR3 has 14 amino acids. Germline V gene sequence: CDR1 SGHTA, CDR2 FQGNSA. The CDR3 loop is CASCQGTMATEAFF.

The chain joins TRBV12-3 or TRBV12-4 to TRBJ1-5; no DNA is available, so the TRBD1 call from TCRdb remains unchecked. This CDR3 is 15 amino acids long. The CDR3 is CASTPSGGGNRPQHF.

V and J are TRBV10-3 and TRBJ2-1; TCRdb returns TRBD2, unconfirmable since there is no DNA. Germline CDR1 is ENHRY and CDR2 is SYGVKD. CDR3 length equals 15 residues. The CDR3 protein is CAISVGLADNNEQFF.

The chain links TRBV5-1 to TRBJ2-5; TCRdb's D call of TRBD1 is untestable without DNA. In germline, CDR1 is SGHRS, CDR2 YFSETQ. The CDR3 has 15 residues. CDR3 loop: CASSLEGRSQETQYF.

V gene TRBV20-1 combines with J gene TRBJ2-3; the D call from TCRdb, TRBD2, cannot be confirmed without DNA. In germline, CDR1 is DFQATT, CDR2 SNEGSKA (reference sequence). The CDR3 spans 15 residues. The CDR3 sequence is CSASSVWASTDTQYF.

This chain joins TRBV20-1 and TRBJ2-1; lacking DNA, the TRBD1 call made by TCRdb goes unchecked. Looked up from germline, CDR1 is DFQATT and CDR2 is SNEGSKA (reference sequence). This CDR3 region has 14 residues. The CDR3 region is CSARDPHRDNEQFF.

The chain combines TRBV12-3 or TRBV12-4 with TRBJ2-2; the TCRdb call, TRBD2, lacks DNA for checking. The CDR3 contains 16 residues. CDR3 sequence: CASSLSSGGRTGELFF.

The chain combines TRBV5-4 with TRBJ2-1; absent DNA, TCRdb's TRBD2 call cannot be checked. This CDR3 is built from 14 residues. Germline-derived CDR1 and CDR2 are SGHNT and YYREEE (reference sequence). The CDR3 spells CASSSLIAGGPRFF.

V is TRBV4-3 and J is TRBJ2-3; checking the TCRdb D call of TRBD2 is not possible without DNA. The CDR3 extends over 16 amino acids. Looked up from germline, CDR1 is LGHNA and CDR2 is YSLEER. CDR3 sequence: CASSRGRLAGGDTQYF.